Here is one T cell receptor beta chain with its context. Indicated treatment: around 19 received Ad26.COV2.S at low or high dose, single or two shots; several received placebo; per-sample allocation not given. Sampling was performed 63 days after the first vaccine or placebo injection. These data come from a study of Ad26.COV2.S vaccination and SARS-CoV-2 variants. The table came from immunoSEQ multiplex PCR; TCRdb's copy has only in-frame clones and leaves some out. The sample has roughly 270,000 clones, approximately 87% seen once; the top ten hold less than 3.5%. Trimming took 8 bases from V and 7 from J; bases not matched to a gene: 6. This CDR3 is 12 amino acids long. Germline assignment: CDR1 SQVTM and CDR2 ANQGSEA.

Specimen: peripheral blood, collected in a trial of Ad26.COV2.S vaccine versus placebo. The receptor was derived from a person between 18 and 59 years old who received the Ad26.COV2.S COVID-19 vaccine or a placebo. The rearrangement joins TRBV29-1 to TRBJ2-2, with 8 nucleotides matching TRBD1. In DNA, the CDR3 is TGCAGCATTGGCAGGGGGCACGGGGAGCTGTTTTTT. Translating gives CSIGRGHGELFF.